This T cell receptor beta chain comes out of a study of STAT5B mutations in CD4+ large granular lymphocyte leukemia. The survey-level immunoSEQ assay was used. Original processing notes: A productive frequency of 2.59 x 10-5 was the lowest detectable. Method: immunoSEQ multiplex PCR; TCRdb's copy keeps in-frame clones and lacks some. D and trimming were read from the DNA, whereas the V and J calls and clone size are those reported in that table. The sample yields about 46,000 clones, around 82% seen once. Findings and limits, study-wide: Patient CD4-sorted repertoires stayed more clonal than healthy ones after leukemic-clone removal.

Controls came from buffy coats of healthy blood donors. In the case of this clone: Antigen: not known.

The sequencing sample was made of CD4+ T cells from blood buffy coats. The clonotype was recovered from a human donor in good health.

This chain's CDR3 is CASSPFLGREKLFF. CDR3 nucleotide sequence: TGCGCCAGCAGCCCATTCCTCGGCCGTGAAAAACTGTTTTTT. The gene calls are TRBV5-1 and TRBJ1-4; unclear D gene. The germline CDR1 and CDR2 sequences are SGHRS and YFSETQ. There are 14 residues in the CDR3. Trimming removed 4 bases from V and 7 bases from J, with 14 bases in between.